This entry lists 20 T cell receptor beta chains sequenced from one sample in a study of shared clonotypes between healthy human individuals. Cells designated naive CD8 were CD45RO-negative and were positively selected for CCR7, with terminally differentiated effector memory CD45RA+ cells excluded. The protocol was immunoSEQ multiplex PCR, while the TCRdb copy is restricted to in-frame clones and leaves out a portion. The sample includes 1.5 million to 2.5 million clones, roughly 95% of them seen just once. The sequenced sample was naive CD8+ T cells sorted from blood. These receptors were obtained from a man younger than 35 in good health.

V and J are TRBV29-1 and TRBJ2-7; 10 bases are shared with TRBD2. Unmatched junction bases numbered 10, after V lost 7 bases and J lost 1 base. Germline V gene sequence: CDR1 SQVTM, CDR2 ANQGSEA. The CDR3 length is 15 residues. This CDR3 reads CSATPSGSTSYEQYF. The CDR3 DNA reads TGCAGCGCCACGCCTAGCGGGAGTACGTCCTACGAGCAGTACTTC.

This chain connects TRBV5-4 to TRBJ1-2; TRBD1 matches 9 bases. This CDR3 comprises 16 residues. The V gene's germline CDR1 is SGHNT and CDR2 YYREEE (reference sequence). V dropped 0 bases and J dropped 7; count of bases not matched to a gene: 10. The CDR3 loop is CASSLALDRGALGYTF. The DNA for the CDR3 is TGTGCCAGCAGCTTGGCCCTTGACAGGGGGGCTCTTGGCTACACCTTC.

DNA for the CDR3: TGCACCAGCAGCGGAGGCTTCAGGCATGAGCAGTTCTTC. It translates to CTSSGGFRHEQFF. V gene TRBV1 combines with J gene TRBJ2-1; the table's D call of TRBD2 was not tested on the DNA. TRBV1 is marked as a pseudogene. The CDR3 contains 13 residues.

Note on this clone: A far larger clone differs by one base, so this is likely a read error. The same CDR3 is also encoded by other DNA sequences in this sample. The chain is built from TRBV6-6 and TRBJ1-6, with D hard to call. The CDR3 covers 13 residues. The V gene's germline CDR1 is MNHNY and CDR2 SVGAGI (reference sequence). CDR3 nucleotides: TGTGCCAGCGAGGAATTGTATAATTCACCTCTCCACTTT. Its protein product is CASEELYNSPLHF.

To note about this clone: The junction departs from the called germline gene at one end, perhaps through a read error. This chain joins TRBV7-6 and TRBJ2-6, with TRBD1 matching over 8 bases. The CDR3 runs 16 residues. Germline CDR1 and CDR2: SGHVS and FNYEAQ. The CDR3 sequence: CASSGEDRAGVNVLTF. In DNA, the CDR3 is TGTGCCAGCAGCGGAGAGGACAGGGCCGGGGTCAACGTCCTGACTTTC.

The chain is built from TRBV6-5 and TRBJ1-4; D gene unclear. V lost 2 bases, J lost 4 bases, and 11 bases lay in between. Germline CDR1 MNHEY, CDR2 SVGAGI. The CDR3 consists of 15 residues. The CDR3 sequence is CASSYTDGLNEKLFF. As DNA, the CDR3 is TGTGCCAGCAGTTACACGGACGGACTTAATGAAAAACTGTTTTTT.

The CDR3 region has the DNA TGTGCCATCAGTGATTATCAGGGATCGAACTATGGCTACACCTTC. It yields the protein CAISDYQGSNYGYTF. The chain joins TRBV10-3 to TRBJ1-2, with D possibly matching TRBD1 (5 bases). V lost 3 bases, J lost 2 bases, and 13 bases lay in between. The CDR3 spans 15 residues. Germline-derived CDR1 and CDR2 are ENHRY and SYGVKD.

DNA for the CDR3: TGTGCCAGCAGCTTCCTTAGCGGGCCAGGGGTGGGAGACACAGATACGCAGTATTTT. Its translation: CASSFLSGPGVGDTDTQYF. The rearrangement joins TRBV7-2 to TRBJ2-3; D perhaps matches TRBD2 (7 bases). The germline V gene encodes CDR1 SGHTA and CDR2 FQGNSA. V lost 3 bases and J 2 bases, leaving 24 bases between the germline ends. The CDR3 covers 19 residues.

The chain combines TRBV5-4 with TRBJ1-1; TRBD1 aligns across 8 bases. V lost 0 bases, J lost 0 bases, and 7 bases stayed unmatched. The germline CDR1 and CDR2 sequences are SGHNT and YYREEE (reference sequence). The CDR3 has 17 residues. The DNA for the CDR3 is TGTGCCAGCAGCTTGGCATCAGGGGGCTCCATGAACACTGAAGCTTTCTTT. Residues: CASSLASGGSMNTEAFF.

V and J are TRBV27 and TRBJ2-3; D not resolved. The V gene's germline CDR1 is MNHEY and CDR2 SMNVEV (reference sequence). Trimming took off 5 bases at V and 7 bases at J, with 7 bases between the two ends. CDR3 size: 11 residues. Here the CDR3 DNA reads TGTGCCAGCAGTCCCGGATATACGCAGTATTTT. This encodes CASSPGYTQYF.

The chain uses TRBV10-3 and TRBJ2-1, with 9 nucleotides matching TRBD2. In germline, CDR1 is ENHRY, CDR2 SYGVKD. CDR3 length: 16 amino acids. With 4 bases clipped from V and 5 bases from J, the junction kept 9 bases outside the gene matches. CDR3 bases: TGTGCCATCAGTGCTGGTAGCGGGGGCCTAGACAATGAGCAGTTCTTC. Translating it yields CAISAGSGGLDNEQFF.

The V and J genes are TRBV4-3 and TRBJ2-1; no firm D call. This CDR3 has 17 amino acids. Germline CDR1 LGHNA, CDR2 YSLEER. Trimming stripped 1 base from V and 3 bases from J, with 16 bases between. The CDR3 loop is CASSQVPDWLDYNEQFF. CDR3 nucleotides: TGCGCCAGCAGCCAAGTCCCAGACTGGTTGGACTACAATGAGCAGTTCTTC.

This sequence joins TRBV6-5 and TRBJ1-4, with TRBD1 as a possible D gene (6 bases). Deletions cut 5 bases from V and 5 bases from J, with 15 bases between. In germline, CDR1 is MNHEY, CDR2 SVGAGI. The CDR3 is 15 amino acids. CDR3 protein: CASSRPGQGNEKLFF. In DNA, the CDR3 is TGTGCCAGCAGTAGACCGGGACAAGGGAATGAAAAACTGTTTTTT.

The chain links TRBV5-6 to TRBJ2-3, with TRBD1 matching over 9 bases. This CDR3 is built from 19 residues. V lost 4 bases and J lost 2; bases outside the gene matches: 17. CDR1 is SGHDT, CDR2 YYEEEE, per germline. CDR3 in DNA: TGTGCCAGCAGCGACGCCGGGACAGGGAGCTTTTTTGCCACAGATACGCAGTATTTT. Translating gives CASSDAGTGSFFATDTQYF. Combining the CDR3 with reference TRBV5-6 and TRBJ2-3 gives the whole variable domain DAGVTQSPTHLIKTRGQQVTLRCSPKSGHDTVSWYQQALGQGPQFIFQYYEEEERQRGNFPDRFSGHQFPNYSSELNVNALLLGDSALYLCASSDAGTGSFFATDTQYFGPGTRLTVL.

The V and J genes are TRBV7-9 and TRBJ2-7; 8 bases match TRBD1. Trimming at V came to 5 bases and at J to 5 bases, leaving 14 bases not matched to a gene. The CDR3 is 16 residues long. Germline values: CDR1 SEHNR, CDR2 FQNEAQ (reference sequence). The chain's CDR3 is CASSPRRGQGIDEQYF. CDR3 nucleotide sequence: TGTGCCAGCAGCCCACGGAGAGGACAGGGAATCGACGAGCAGTACTTC.

V is TRBV15 and J is TRBJ2-7; 9 bases line up with TRBD1. This CDR3 has 16 amino acids. CDR1 and CDR2 (germline): LNHNV, YYDKDF (reference sequence). The V segment lost 2 bases and the J segment 3 bases; nucleotides outside the gene matches: 8. CDR3 in DNA: TGTGCCACCAGCAGAAAAGATATGGGACAGGGCTACGAGCAGTACTTC. This translates into CATSRKDMGQGYEQYF.

The chain carries TRBV6-1 and TRBJ2-5; the match to TRBD1 covers 7 bases. The V gene's germline CDR1 is MNHNS and CDR2 SASEGT. The CDR3 is 17 amino acids. V was clipped by 4 bases and J by 0 bases; unmatched bases: 11. CDR3 residues: CASSGGDREANQETQYF. CDR3 DNA: TGTGCCAGCAGTGGCGGAGACAGGGAAGCCAACCAAGAGACCCAGTACTTC.

This clone was counted once. V usage is TRBV7-9 and J usage is TRBJ2-7; 7 positions agree with TRBD2. The length of the CDR3 is 16 residues. V was pared by 1 base and J by 0 bases, with 6 bases of the junction left unmatched. CDR1 is SEHNR, CDR2 FQNEAQ, per germline (reference sequence). The chain's CDR3 is CASSLGMREISYEQYF. The CDR3 DNA reads as TGTGCCAGCAGCTTAGGGATGCGGGAGATCTCCTACGAGCAGTACTTC.

The chain uses TRBV4-1 and TRBJ2-3, with TRBD1 matching 9 bases. CDR1 MGHRA and CDR2 YSYEKL come from the germline V gene. The CDR3 length is 15 residues. V shed 2 bases, J shed 4 bases, and the junction held 4 bases outside the gene matches. CDR3 nucleotide sequence: TGCGCCAGCAGCCAACCGGGACAGGGTGCAGATACGCAGTATTTT. Amino acids: CASSQPGQGADTQYF.

The chain uses TRBV7-3 and TRBJ2-2; possible D gene TRBD1, 6 bases. This CDR3 is 15 amino acids long. Trimming removed 2 bases at V and 3 bases at J, with 10 bases between. The germline gives CDR1 SGHTA, CDR2 FQGTGA. The CDR3 coding sequence is TGTGCCAGCAGCTTAGTGGGGGCAGACACCGGGGAGCTGTTTTTT. Translating gives CASSLVGADTGELFF. Variable domain in full (rest from reference TRBV7-3 and TRBJ2-2): GAGVSQTPSNKVTEKGKYVELRCDPISGHTALYWYRQSLGQGPEFLIYFQGTGAADDSGLPNDRFFAVRPEGSVSTLKIQRTERGDSAVYLCASSLVGADTGELFFGEGSRLTVL.